The entry below describes one T cell receptor (beta chain). This CDR3 contains 18 residues. CDR1 SGHAT and CDR2 FQNNGV come from the germline V gene. V lost 5 bases and J lost 2; bases outside the gene matches: 13. Clones were sequenced by immunoSEQ multiplex PCR, and TCRdb holds only the in-frame ones, with some missing. The sample records about 600,000 clones, roughly 97% being singletons. The sample is drawn from a study of shared clonotypes between healthy human individuals. At the level of the study: Researchers drew samples from a couple of women and three men aged 18 to 49.

Investigators divided CD4+ cells into CD45RA+ naive and CD45RA-negative memory subsets. Source material: naive CD4+ T cells sorted from blood. As to subset: CD45RA+ positively selected. The chain carries TRBV11-2 and TRBJ2-3, with 10 bases fitting TRBD2. The sequence was collected from a woman in her twenties or thirties in good health. The CDR3 reads CASSPRYPSGGTTDTQYF. The DNA of the CDR3 is TGTGCCAGCAGCCCAAGGTACCCTAGCGGGGGTACCACAGATACGCAGTATTTT.